This note documents a single T cell receptor (beta chain) sequence. CD4+ naive, central memory, regulatory and stem cell-like memory cells were sorted via CD45RO/CCR7/CD25/CD127/CD95/CD27. Expressed TCRB transcripts were sequenced, since all the RNA that had been isolated was reverse transcribed. TCRdb keeps only in-frame clones here, not all; method: immunoSEQ multiplex PCR. The data show under 900,000 clones, 17% seen once. This sample stems from a study of beta chain features in type 1 diabetes. Trimming took off 4 bases at V and 2 bases at J, with 12 bases between the two ends. The germline V gene has CDR1 SGHDT and CDR2 YYEEEE. This CDR3 is built from 14 residues.

The V and J genes are TRBV5-6 and TRBJ1-2, with D uncertain. The receptor was isolated from a woman under 30 in good health. Sample: naive CD4+ T cells from blood. DNA of the CDR3: TGTGCCAGCAGCCCGGTAAGCCGGAACTATGGCTACACCTTC. Protein: CASSPVSRNYGYTF. Drawing the rest from reference TRBV5-6 and TRBJ1-2, the complete variable domain is DAGVTQSPTHLIKTRGQQVTLRCSPKSGHDTVSWYQQALGQGPQFIFQYYEEEERQRGNFPDRFSGHQFPNYSSELNVNALLLGDSALYLCASSPVSRNYGYTFGSGTRLTVV.